This paragraph reports one T cell receptor beta chain. Its cognate antigen is unknown. The record originates from a study of cytomegalovirus exposure and HLA in healthy donors. Findings and caveats of the study: A later analysis found common viral pathogens apparently linked to several of the most significant clusters.

Vbeta (60) and Jbeta (13) primers were used in the PCR. Method: immunoSEQ multiplex PCR; TCRdb's copy keeps in-frame clones and lacks some. The sample has some 120,000 clones, 81% seen once; the top ten hold around 2.2%. Germline CDR1 and CDR2: MNHNS and SASEGT. The CDR3 spans 13 residues. Trimming cost V 6 bases and J 7 bases; bases outside gene matches: 5. This sequence joins TRBV6-1 and TRBJ1-5; 8 positions agree with TRBD1. Sequencing was carried out using PBMCs. The receptor was derived from a woman in her forties in good health and CMV-seronegative. This CDR3 reads CASSGQGGQPQHF. CDR3 DNA sequence: TGTGCCAGCAGCGGACAGGGCGGACAGCCCCAGCATTTT.